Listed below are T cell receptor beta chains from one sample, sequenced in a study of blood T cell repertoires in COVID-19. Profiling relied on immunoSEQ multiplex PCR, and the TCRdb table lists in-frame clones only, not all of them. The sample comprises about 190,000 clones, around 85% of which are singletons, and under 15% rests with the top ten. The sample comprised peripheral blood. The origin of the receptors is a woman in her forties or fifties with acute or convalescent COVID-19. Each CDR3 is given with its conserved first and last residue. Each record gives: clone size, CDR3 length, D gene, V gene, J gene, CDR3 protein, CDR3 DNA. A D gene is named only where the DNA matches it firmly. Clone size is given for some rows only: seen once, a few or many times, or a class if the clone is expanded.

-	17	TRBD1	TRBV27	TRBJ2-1	CASSPGTGGRGGNEQFF	TGCGCCAGCAGTCCGGGGACAGGGGGCAGGGGGGGGAATGAGCAGTTCTTC
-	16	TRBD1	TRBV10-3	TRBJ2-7	CAISDGHRGSSYEQYF	TGTGCCATCAGTGATGGCCACAGGGGTAGCTCCTACGAGCAGTACTTC
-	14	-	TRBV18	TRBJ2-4	CASSAGEAKNIQYF	TGTGCCAGCTCGGCCGGGGAGGCCAAAAACATTCAGTACTTC
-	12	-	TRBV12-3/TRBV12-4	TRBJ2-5	CASTGGQETQYF	TGTGCCAGCACCGGAGGCCAAGAGACCCAGTACTTC
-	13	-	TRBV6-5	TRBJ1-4	CASRPNVGEKLFF	TGTGCCAGCAGGCCTAATGTCGGTGAAAAACTGTTTTTT
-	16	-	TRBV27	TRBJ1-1	CASSLNYRSLNTEAFF	TGTGCCAGCAGTTTAAACTATAGATCCTTGAACACTGAAGCTTTCTTT
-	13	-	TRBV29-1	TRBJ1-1	CSVVSSLNTEAFF	TGCAGCGTTGTTAGTTCACTGAACACTGAAGCTTTCTTT
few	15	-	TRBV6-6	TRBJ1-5	CASSFDGTSNQPQHF	TGTGCCAGCAGCTTCGATGGGACAAGTAATCAGCCCCAGCATTTT
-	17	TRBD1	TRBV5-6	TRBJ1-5	CASSAGTGGIWDQPQHF	TGTGCCAGCAGCGCCGGGACAGGGGGCATTTGGGATCAGCCCCAGCATTTT
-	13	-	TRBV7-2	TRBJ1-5	CASSLQSNQPQHF	TGTGCCAGCAGCTTACAGTCTAATCAGCCCCAGCATTTT
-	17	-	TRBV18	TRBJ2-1	CASSPVVSGGSYNEQFF	TGTGCCAGCTCACCAGTGGTAAGCGGCGGCTCCTACAATGAGCAGTTCTTC
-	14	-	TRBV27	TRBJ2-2	CASSLATNTGELFF	TGTGCCAGCAGTTTAGCTACGAACACCGGGGAGCTGTTTTTT
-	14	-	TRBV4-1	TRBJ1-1	CASSHRTEYTEAFF	TGCGCCAGCAGCCATCGGACAGAGTACACTGAAGCTTTCTTT
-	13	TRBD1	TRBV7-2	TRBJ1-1	CASSLGGRGEAFF	TGTGCCAGCAGCTTAGGAGGCAGGGGGGAAGCTTTCTTT
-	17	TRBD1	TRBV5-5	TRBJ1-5	CASSRWLGQGGDQPQHF	TGTGCCAGCAGCCGATGGCTGGGACAGGGAGGAGATCAGCCCCAGCATTTT
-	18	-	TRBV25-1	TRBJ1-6	CASSDTPGGTPRSSPLHF	TGTGCCAGCAGTGATACCCCCGGGGGGACACCGAGGTCTTCACCCCTCCACTTT
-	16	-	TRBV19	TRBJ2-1	CASSKIGRQGDNEQFF	TGTGCCAGTAGTAAAATTGGCAGGCAGGGCGACAATGAGCAGTTCTTC
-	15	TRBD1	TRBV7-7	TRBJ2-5	CASSRDRGRGETQYF	TGTGCTAGCAGTCGGGACAGGGGGCGCGGGGAGACCCAGTACTTC
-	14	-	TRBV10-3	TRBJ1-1	CAITETEMNTEAFF	TGTGCCATCACCGAGACGGAGATGAACACTGAAGCTTTCTTT
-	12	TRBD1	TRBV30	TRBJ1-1	CAWKQGYTEAFF	TGTGCCTGGAAACAGGGGTACACTGAAGCTTTCTTT
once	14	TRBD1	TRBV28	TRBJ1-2	CASRVGQTGYGYTF	TGTGCCAGCAGGGTGGGACAGACGGGCTATGGCTACACCTTC
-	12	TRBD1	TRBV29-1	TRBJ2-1	CSAGTGNNEQFF	TGCAGCGCCGGGACAGGAAACAATGAGCAGTTCTTC
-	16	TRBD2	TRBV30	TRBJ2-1	CAWSGGGRSSYNEQFF	TGTGCCTGGAGTGGCGGCGGGAGGAGCTCCTACAATGAGCAGTTCTTC
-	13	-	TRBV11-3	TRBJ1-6	CASSLVQDSPLHF	TGTGCCAGCAGCTTAGTACAGGATTCACCCCTCCACTTT
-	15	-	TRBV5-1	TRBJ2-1	CASRKTESSYNEQFF	TGCGCCAGCAGAAAAACAGAGAGCTCCTACAATGAGCAGTTCTTC
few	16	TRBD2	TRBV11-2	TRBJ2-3	CASSLAGRTSTDTQYF	TGTGCCAGCAGTTTAGCGGGAAGAACTAGCACAGATACGCAGTATTTT
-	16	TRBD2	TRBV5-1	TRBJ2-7	CASTPTSGVGPYEQYF	TGCGCCAGCACCCCGACTAGCGGGGTCGGCCCCTACGAGCAGTACTTC
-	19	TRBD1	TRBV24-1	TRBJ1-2	CATSDPNRGQKPLNYGYTF	TGTGCCACCAGTGACCCGAACAGGGGCCAGAAACCCCTTAACTATGGCTACACCTTC
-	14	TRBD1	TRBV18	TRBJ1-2	CASSPDRSLYGYTF	TGTGCCAGCTCACCGGACAGGAGCCTCTATGGCTACACCTTC
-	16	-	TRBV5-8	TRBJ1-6	CASSPAWSSYNSPLHF	TGTGCCAGCAGCCCCGCCTGGAGCTCCTATAATTCACCCCTCCACTTT
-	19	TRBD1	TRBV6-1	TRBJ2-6	CASSDLRDRGNGGANVLTF	TGTGCCAGCAGTGACCTCCGGGACAGGGGAAACGGTGGGGCCAACGTCCTGACTTTC
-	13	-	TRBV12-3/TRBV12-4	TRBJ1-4	CASSLSGVQKLFF	TGTGCCAGCAGTTTATCCGGGGTGCAAAAACTGTTTTTT
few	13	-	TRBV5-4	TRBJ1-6	CASSLGRESPLHF	TGTGCCAGCAGCTTGGGGAGGGAGTCACCCCTCCACTTT
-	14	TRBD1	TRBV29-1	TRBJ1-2	CSVGPGQANYGYTF	TGCAGCGTTGGACCGGGACAGGCTAACTATGGCTACACCTTC
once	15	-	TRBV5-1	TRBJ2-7	CASSLASQLAYEQYF	TGCGCCAGCAGCTTGGCATCCCAACTAGCCTACGAGCAGTACTTC
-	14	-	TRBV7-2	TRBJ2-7	CASSLEQQTYEQYF	TGTGCCAGCAGCTTGGAACAGCAGACCTACGAGCAGTACTTC
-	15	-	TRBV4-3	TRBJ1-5	CASSHRHLSNQPQHF	TGCGCCAGCAGCCATCGACACCTAAGCAATCAGCCCCAGCATTTT
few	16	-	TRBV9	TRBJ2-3	CASSVIGQGGTDTQYF	TGTGCCAGCAGCGTAATAGGGCAGGGGGGTACAGATACGCAGTATTTT
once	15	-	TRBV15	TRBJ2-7	CATSRDRGDSYEQYF	TGTGCCACCAGCAGAGATCGCGGCGATTCCTACGAGCAGTACTTC
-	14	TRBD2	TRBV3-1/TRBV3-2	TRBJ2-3	CASRGTSGADTQYF	TGTGCCAGCCGCGGGACTAGCGGCGCAGATACGCAGTATTTT
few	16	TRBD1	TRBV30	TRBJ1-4	CAWSGWAGGNNEKLFF	TGTGCCTGGAGTGGTTGGGCAGGGGGCAATAATGAAAAACTGTTTTTT
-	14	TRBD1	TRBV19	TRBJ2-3	CASAGQGGTDTQYF	TGTGCCAGTGCCGGACAGGGGGGCACAGATACGCAGTATTTT